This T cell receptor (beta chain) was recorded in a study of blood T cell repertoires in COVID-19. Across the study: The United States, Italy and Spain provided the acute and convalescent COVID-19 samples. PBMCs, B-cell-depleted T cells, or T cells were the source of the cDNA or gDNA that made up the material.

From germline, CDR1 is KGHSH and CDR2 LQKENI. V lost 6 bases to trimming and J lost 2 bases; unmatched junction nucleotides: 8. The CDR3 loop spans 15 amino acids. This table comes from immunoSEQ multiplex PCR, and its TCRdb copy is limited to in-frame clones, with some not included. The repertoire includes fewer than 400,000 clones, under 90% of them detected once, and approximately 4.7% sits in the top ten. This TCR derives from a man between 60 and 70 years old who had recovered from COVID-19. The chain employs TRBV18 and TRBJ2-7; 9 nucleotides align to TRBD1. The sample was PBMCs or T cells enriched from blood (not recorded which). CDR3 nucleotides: TGTGCCAGCTCTCCTTCCGGGACAGGGACCTACGAGCAGTACTTC. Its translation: CASSPSGTGTYEQYF. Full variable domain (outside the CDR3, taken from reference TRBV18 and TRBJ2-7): NAGVMQNPRHLVRRRGQEARLRCSPMKGHSHVYWYRQLPEEGLKFMVYLQKENIIDESGMPKERFSAEFPKEGPSILRIQQVVRGDSAAYFCASSPSGTGTYEQYFGPGTRLTVT.